Listed below are T cell receptor beta chains from one sample, sequenced in a study of cytomegalovirus exposure and HLA in healthy donors. TCRdb's table, derived via immunoSEQ multiplex PCR, lists solely in-frame clones and lacks some. The data hold some 290,000 clones, with approximately 88% observed a single time. What was sequenced was PBMCs. The receptors stem from a man under 40 in good health and CMV-seronegative. Both conserved end residues are part of each CDR3. Fields, in order: J gene, V gene, clone size, CDR3 protein. The size of a clone is reported for some rows only, either as once, few or many, or as a class for expanded clones.

J: TRBJ2-6
V: TRBV2
size: -
CDR3: CASIRGSGSGANVLTF

J: TRBJ2-1
V: TRBV7-9
size: -
CDR3: CASSPTGTMKFF

J: TRBJ1-2
V: TRBV6-5
size: -
CDR3: CASRSQPPGGYGYTF

J: TRBJ1-4
V: TRBV7-9
size: once
CDR3: CASSLRVNEKLFF

J: TRBJ1-2
V: TRBV5-6
size: -
CDR3: CASSGIRRAAGYTF

J: TRBJ1-1
V: TRBV15
size: -
CDR3: CATSRDIQNTEAFF

J: TRBJ2-7
V: TRBV7-2
size: -
CDR3: CASSRAGGGAYEQYF

J: TRBJ1-6
V: TRBV27
size: -
CDR3: CASSWGQTNSPLHF

J: TRBJ2-1
V: TRBV4-1
size: -
CDR3: CASSQEGTGGNEQFF

J: TRBJ1-4
V: TRBV2
size: -
CDR3: CASSEMPGGEKLFF

J: TRBJ1-2
V: TRBV2
size: few
CDR3: CAVPRDRTNYGYTF

J: TRBJ2-7
V: TRBV10-2
size: -
CDR3: CASSENWALEQYF

J: TRBJ1-1
V: TRBV6-5
size: -
CDR3: CASRDSEAFF

J: TRBJ2-7
V: TRBV5-5
size: -
CDR3: CASSFGQGDYEQYF

J: TRBJ1-1
V: TRBV7-9
size: -
CDR3: CASSLGAPNEAFF

J: TRBJ1-1
V: TRBV12-5
size: once
CDR3: CASAWGDAEAFF

J: TRBJ1-5
V: TRBV21-1
size: -
CDR3: CASSKAPTGGAWGNQPQHF

J: TRBJ2-5
V: TRBV18
size: -
CDR3: CASSPPQGASGKTQYF

J: TRBJ1-3
V: TRBV4-1
size: -
CDR3: CASSQGIGNTIYF

J: TRBJ1-5
V: TRBV19
size: once
CDR3: CASSIAGDRGNQPQHF

J: TRBJ2-7
V: TRBV4-1
size: -
CDR3: CASSQFSGTFHYEQYF

J: TRBJ2-7
V: TRBV7-9
size: -
CDR3: CASSPEEGTYEQYF

J: TRBJ2-7
V: TRBV5-1
size: -
CDR3: CASSSGTGKEQYF

J: TRBJ1-5
V: TRBV29-1
size: -
CDR3: CPLTSGEYSNQPQHF

J: TRBJ1-5
V: TRBV5-4
size: once
CDR3: CASSLGVGGNQPQHF

J: TRBJ1-5
V: TRBV5-1
size: once
CDR3: CASSPDRGTQPQHF

J: TRBJ2-2
V: TRBV19
size: -
CDR3: CASSIAGGGNTGELFF

J: TRBJ1-4
V: TRBV11-2
size: -
CDR3: CASSFVRQGNEKLFF

J: TRBJ1-2
V: TRBV18
size: -
CDR3: CASSPPMGRASYGYTF

J: TRBJ1-1
V: TRBV4-3
size: -
CDR3: CASSLSNTEAFF

J: TRBJ2-1
V: TRBV11-3
size: -
CDR3: CASSSRDSSYNEQFF

J: TRBJ2-7
V: TRBV4-3
size: -
CDR3: CASSQDRTGSPPYEQYF

J: TRBJ1-5
V: TRBV7-2
size: -
CDR3: CASSPSGTSQPQHF

J: TRBJ1-2
V: TRBV27
size: -
CDR3: CASSLLWQFYGYTF

J: TRBJ2-3
V: TRBV5-6
size: -
CDR3: CASREQGGWADTQYF

J: TRBJ2-1
V: TRBV7-9
size: -
CDR3: CASSLPPGLRRSYNEQFF

J: TRBJ1-5
V: TRBV5-1
size: once
CDR3: CASSHTWGQADSNQPQHF

J: TRBJ2-2
V: TRBV7-9
size: -
CDR3: CASSFSLRETGELFF

J: TRBJ1-5
V: TRBV7-2
size: -
CDR3: CASSQARSMQPQHF

J: TRBJ2-3
V: TRBV25-1
size: -
CDR3: CASSERLWSPHPTDTQYF

J: TRBJ1-1
V: TRBV9
size: -
CDR3: CASKDQTGGGEAFF

J: TRBJ2-1
V: TRBV7-2
size: -
CDR3: CASSLHARRTGDNEQFF

J: TRBJ2-7
V: TRBV2
size: -
CDR3: CASGGSSYEQYF